This TCR beta chain emerged from a study of OX40 agonist ivuxolimab in advanced cancers. The wider study: Age averaged 60 years (range about 20 to 79), and 70% to 85% were male.

Whole-study findings and limits: Among the lowest peripheral clonal expansion occurred in 0.1-3.0 mg/kg partial responders. Expanded clones were, on average, more numerous in CD8+ T cells than in CD4+. At 0.1 to 3.0 mg/kg, CD4+ and CD8+ blood T cells expanded clonally by week 6.

The CDR3 extends over 14 amino acids. The V end was cut by 4 bases, the J end by 5 bases, with 14 bases between. Germline V gene lookup returns CDR1 MGHRA and CDR2 YSYEKL. To note about this clone: Its specificity is not known.

Sequencing was performed with immunoSEQ multiplex PCR; in TCRdb, only in-frame clones are kept and a portion is missing. The sample records about 50,000 clones, more than 85% being singletons. The TCR sequence derives from an adult with an advanced solid tumor such as melanoma, head and neck, liver or kidney cancer. The chain carries TRBV4-1 and TRBJ1-1; D uncertain. Sequencing used CD4+ or CD8+ T cells sorted from blood, obtained in a trial of the OX40 agonist ivuxolimab. The CDR3 sequence is CASSPRVPGTEAFF. DNA for the CDR3: TGCGCCAGCAGCCCCCGGGTCCCGGGGACTGAAGCTTTCTTT.